This T cell receptor beta chain was recovered during a study of T cells in tumors and immune-related adverse events. This clone was counted a single time. Germline lookup yields CDR1 LNHDA and CDR2 SQIVND (reference sequence). The J segment lost 3 bases and the V segment lost 2 bases, leaving 6 bases of the junction unmatched. The CDR3 loop spans 16 amino acids. Sequenced by immunoSEQ multiplex PCR; TCRdb stores in-frame clones only, minus some. The data hold over 7,000 clones, with roughly 94% observed a single time. The chain recombines TRBV19 with TRBJ2-7; TRBD1 agrees at 11 bases. This clonotype originated in a female donor with metastatic renal cell carcinoma. Sequencing was performed on lymph node tissue, taken from a patient treated with anti-PD-1 therapy. CDR3 protein: CASSIRTGGTDYEQYF. CDR3 coding DNA: TGTGCCAGTAGTATAAGGACAGGGGGCACCGACTACGAGCAGTACTTC.